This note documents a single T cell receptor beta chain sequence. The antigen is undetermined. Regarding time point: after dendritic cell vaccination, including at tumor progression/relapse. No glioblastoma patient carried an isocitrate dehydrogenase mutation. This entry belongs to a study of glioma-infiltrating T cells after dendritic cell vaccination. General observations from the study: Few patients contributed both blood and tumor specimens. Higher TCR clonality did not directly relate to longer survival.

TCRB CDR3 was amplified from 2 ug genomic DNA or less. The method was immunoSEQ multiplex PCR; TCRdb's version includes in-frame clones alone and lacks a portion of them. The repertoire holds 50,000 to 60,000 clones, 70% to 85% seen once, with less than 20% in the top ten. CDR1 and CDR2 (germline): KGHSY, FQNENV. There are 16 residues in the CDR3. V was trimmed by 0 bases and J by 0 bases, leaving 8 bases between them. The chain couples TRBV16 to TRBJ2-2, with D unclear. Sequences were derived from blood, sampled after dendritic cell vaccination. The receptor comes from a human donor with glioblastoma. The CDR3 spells CASSQSGGANTGELFF. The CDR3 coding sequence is TGTGCCAGCAGCCAATCTGGCGGCGCGAACACCGGGGAGCTGTTTTTT.